Below, 29 T cell receptor beta chains from the same sample are listed, as sequenced in a study of blood T cell repertoires in COVID-19. The table came from immunoSEQ multiplex PCR; TCRdb's copy has only in-frame clones and leaves some out. The sample has nearly 45,000 clones, more than 75% seen once; the top ten hold 3.9%. The sequencing input was peripheral blood. The receptors originated from a man aged 35-49 years with COVID-19, enrolled during active disease.

The chain links TRBV12-5 to TRBJ1-1; TRBD1 might be the D (6 bases). V was clipped by 2 bases and J by 1 base, with 11 bases between them. This CDR3 spans 15 amino acids. Germline CDR1 reads LGHNT; CDR2 reads FRNRAP. The DNA for the CDR3 is TGTGCTAGTGGTTTGTCCAGGGGTCGGAACACTGAAGCTTTCTTT. Translated: CASGLSRGRNTEAFF. Based on the CDR3 plus reference TRBV12-5 and TRBJ1-1, the full variable domain is DARVTQTPRHKVTEMGQEVTMRCQPILGHNTVFWYRQTMMQGLELLAYFRNRAPLDDSGMPKDRFSAEMPDATLATLKIQPSEPRDSAVYFCASGLSRGRNTEAFFGQGTRLTVV.

The chain employs TRBV29-1 and TRBJ2-2; TRBD1 agrees at 10 bases. Germline values: CDR1 SQVTM, CDR2 ANQGSEA. CDR3 length: 14 residues. J gave up 3 bases and V 7 bases, and 5 bases lay outside the gene matches. DNA of the CDR3: TGCAGCGGTAGGACAGGGGGGTACACCGGGGAGCTGTTTTTT. Its protein product is CSGRTGGYTGELFF.

The V call is TRBV21-1, the J call TRBJ2-7; TRBD1 is taken as the D call from the table, unchecked against the DNA. TRBV21-1 is recorded as a pseudogene. The CDR3 spans 15 residues. The CDR3, as DNA: TGTGCCAGCAGCAAAGTTGGGGACAGGGTGGGGGAGCAGTACTTC. Encoded protein: CASSKVGDRVGEQYF.

The V and J genes are TRBV9 and TRBJ1-1; D gene unclear. Germline values: CDR1 SGDLS, CDR2 YYNGEE. The CDR3 is made up of 15 amino acids. V was pared by 0 bases and J by 0 bases, with 9 bases between. The DNA for the CDR3 is TGTGCCAGCAGCGTAGGTGGCAGGATGAACACTGAAGCTTTCTTT. This encodes CASSVGGRMNTEAFF.

The chain carries TRBV24-1 and TRBJ2-1; D is possibly TRBD2 (7 bases). Germline V gives CDR1 KGHDR, CDR2 SFDVKD. This CDR3 is 16 amino acids long. Trimming left V 3 bases short and J 3 bases short, with 14 bases between. The CDR3 nucleotides are TGTGCCACCAGTGATCTGGGAGGGGGTGACTACAATGAGCAGTTCTTC. It specifies CATSDLGGGDYNEQFF.

This rearrangement joins TRBV15 to TRBJ1-1, with 9 nucleotides matching TRBD1. The CDR3 has 14 residues. Germline-derived CDR1 and CDR2 are LNHNV and YYDKDF (reference sequence). The V and J ends lost 3 bases and 10 bases, in that order; junction bases with no gene match: 9. The CDR3 loop reads CATSRDGTGKGAFF. The CDR3 coding sequence is TGTGCCACCAGCAGGGATGGGACAGGGAAGGGAGCTTTCTTT.

V is TRBV9 and J is TRBJ1-2; the match to TRBD1 covers 7 bases. V dropped 4 bases and J dropped 8; count of bases not matched to a gene: 8. Germline values: CDR1 SGDLS, CDR2 YYNGEE. The CDR3 sequence is 13 residues long. The chain's CDR3 is CASSQGGGRGYTF. In nucleotides, the CDR3 is TGTGCCAGCAGCCAGGGGGGAGGTCGAGGCTACACCTTC. Full variable domain (remainder filled in from reference TRBV9 and TRBJ1-2): DSGVTQTPKHLITATGQRVTLRCSPRSGDLSVYWYQQSLDQGLQFLIQYYNGEERAKGNILERFSAQQFPDLHSELNLSSLELGDSALYFCASSQGGGRGYTFGSGTRLTVV.

CDR3 nucleotides: TGCGCCAGCAGCCAAGTCACCTTAGCACAGGTTAACTATGGCTACACCTTC. The encoded protein is CASSQVTLAQVNYGYTF. The gene calls are TRBV4-1 and TRBJ1-2; tentative D call: TRBD1 (5 bases). Per the germline V gene, CDR1 is MGHRA and CDR2 is YSYEKL. CDR3 length: 17 amino acids. The V end lost 1 base, the J end lost 1 base, and 16 bases lay between the germline ends.

The chain links TRBV3-1 (or the pseudogene TRBV3-2) to TRBJ2-1, with D possibly being TRBD2 (5 bases). Deletions cut 4 bases from V and 5 bases from J, with 18 bases between. Germline lookup yields CDR1 LGHDT and CDR2 YNNKEL (reference sequence). This CDR3 region has 16 residues. The CDR3 reads CASSPRGAAGDNEQFF. In DNA form, the CDR3 reads TGTGCCAGCAGCCCCCGAGGTGCTGCCGGGGACAATGAGCAGTTCTTC.

For the CDR3, the DNA is TGTGCCAGCAGCTTAAGAGGGCAGAAAGTCCAAGAGACCCAGTACTTC. This codes for CASSLRGQKVQETQYF. This chain uses TRBV7-3 with TRBJ2-5, with a possible D match to TRBD2 (5 bases). CDR3 length: 16 residues. V was pared by 1 base and J by 1 base, with 13 bases between. Looked up from germline, CDR1 is SGHTA and CDR2 is FQGTGA.

The CDR3 loop is CASSSGTFNYGYTF. The DNA for the CDR3 is TGTGCCAGCAGTTCCGGGACTTTTAACTATGGCTACACCTTC. V gene TRBV2 combines with J gene TRBJ1-2, with D possibly matching TRBD1 (5 bases). Germline assignment: CDR1 SNHLY and CDR2 FYNNEI. The CDR3 totals 14 residues. Between the trimmed V and J ends, which lost 5 bases and 1 base, there was a span of 11 bases.

This clone was seen a single time. The chain has TRBV30 and TRBJ1-1; D call uncertain. The germline V and J ends were trimmed by 3 bases and 5 bases, with 13 bases remaining between them. Per germline, CDR1 GTSNPN and CDR2 SVGIG (reference sequence). The CDR3 has 13 amino acids. CDR3 sequence (DNA): TGTGCCTGGAGCCAACGTTCGGGGACTGAAGCTTTCTTT. Protein sequence: CAWSQRSGTEAFF.

The chain links TRBV24-1 to TRBJ2-3; 9 nucleotides line up with TRBD2. CDR1 is KGHDR, CDR2 SFDVKD, per germline. The CDR3 spans 15 residues. The trim removed 9 bases at V and 5 bases at J, leaving 11 bases unmatched. The CDR3 loop is CATRARGGAVDTQYF. Here the CDR3 DNA reads TGTGCCACCCGGGCGCGGGGGGGCGCGGTAGATACGCAGTATTTT.

In DNA, the CDR3 is TGTGCCAGCACTGCAATAAGATTCCACAGGGACACGCCTAACACGGATACGCAGTATTTT. This codes for CASTAIRFHRDTPNTDTQYF. The genes are TRBV7-8 and TRBJ2-3; TRBD1 is a possible D gene (6 bases). Germline V lookup: CDR1 SGHVS, CDR2 FQNEAQ. Trimming cost V 7 bases and J 6 bases, with 35 bases left between them. The CDR3 totals 20 residues.

The V call is TRBV9, the J call TRBJ2-1; 12 positions agree with TRBD1. Losses at the gene ends were 2 bases for V and 10 bases for J; bases not matched to a gene: 4. The length of the CDR3 is 14 residues. In germline, CDR1 is SGDLS, CDR2 YYNGEE. The CDR3 loop reads CASSVRDRGPEQFF. As DNA, the CDR3 is TGTGCCAGCAGCGTTAGGGACAGGGGGCCAGAGCAGTTCTTC.

The V gene is TRBV6-2 or TRBV6-3, the J gene TRBJ2-7; maybe TRBD2 (6 bases). Trimming took off 2 bases at V and 3 bases at J, with 8 bases between the two ends. Germline lookup yields CDR1 MNHEY and CDR2 SVGEGT. The CDR3 extends over 13 amino acids. The CDR3 DNA reads as TGTGCCAGCAGTTACGGAGGGAACTACGAGCAGTACTTC. It encodes CASSYGGNYEQYF.

J is TRBJ2-2 and V is TRBV7-3; 11 nucleotides line up with TRBD2. The V and J ends lost 2 bases and 2 bases, in that order; junction bases with no gene match: 4. This CDR3 has 17 amino acids. The germline CDR1 and CDR2 sequences are SGHTA and FQGTGA. The CDR3 region is CASSLSGLAGNTGELFF. The CDR3 nucleotides read TGTGCCAGCAGCTTATCCGGACTAGCGGGCAACACCGGGGAGCTGTTTTTT.

The J gene is TRBJ1-1, the V gene TRBV5-5, with no clear D. The CDR3 sequence is 14 residues long. Germline V lookup: CDR1 SGHKS, CDR2 YYEKEE (reference sequence). V was cut by 1 base and J by 0 bases, with 7 bases left in between. CDR3 amino acids: CASSLNLLNTEAFF. CDR3 sequence (DNA): TGTGCCAGCAGCTTGAACTTATTGAACACTGAAGCTTTCTTT.

The chain recombines TRBV7-2 with TRBJ2-1; 10 bases agree with TRBD1. V trimming: 5 bases; J trimming: 8 bases; junction bases outside the gene matches: 9. CDR1 and CDR2 from the germline V gene are SGHTA and FQGNSA. The CDR3 runs to 15 residues. The chain's CDR3 is CASSLDRGRGYEQFF. In DNA, the CDR3 is TGTGCCAGCAGCCTTGACAGGGGGCGAGGCTATGAGCAGTTCTTC.

There are a few counts of this clone. The CDR3 coding sequence is TGTGCCAGCAGTGCAAACCTCGGGGGGACTAATGAAAAACTGTTTTTT. Residues: CASSANLGGTNEKLFF. The V gene is TRBV6-1, the J gene TRBJ1-4, with a tentative D call TRBD1 (5 bases). V was pared by 4 bases and J by 2 bases, with 14 bases between. CDR1 is MNHNS, CDR2 SASEGT, per germline. The CDR3 has 16 amino acids.

V gene TRBV2 combines with J gene TRBJ2-5; 13 bases agree with TRBD2. Per germline, CDR1 SNHLY and CDR2 FYNNEI. The CDR3 spans 15 residues. Trimming removed 7 bases from V and 5 bases from J; junction bases left unmatched: 7. The DNA of the CDR3 is TGTGCCAGCACCCCCTCGACTAGCGGGAGGGAGACCCAGTACTTC. The encoded protein is CASTPSTSGRETQYF.

The chain couples TRBV7-2 to TRBJ2-5, with TRBD2 identical over 7 bases. This CDR3 spans 14 amino acids. With V trimmed by 5 bases and J by 5 bases, 8 bases remained unmatched. The germline gives CDR1 SGHTA, CDR2 FQGNSA. In DNA, the CDR3 is TGTGCCAGCAGCACACAAGCGGGGAGGGAGACCCAGTACTTC. It translates to CASSTQAGRETQYF.

This rearrangement joins TRBV5-6 to TRBJ1-5, with D possibly TRBD1 on 6 matching bases. V was clipped by 2 bases and J by 2 bases, with 8 bases between them. Germline CDR1 is SGHDT and CDR2 is YYEEEE. There are 14 residues in the CDR3. CDR3 protein: CASSFRQGNQPQHF. CDR3 sequence (DNA): TGTGCCAGCAGCTTCCGACAGGGCAATCAGCCCCAGCATTTT.

The chain couples TRBV27 to TRBJ2-7, with a possible D match to TRBD2 (5 bases). The V end lost 5 bases, the J end lost 0 bases, and 8 bases lay between the germline ends. The CDR3 is 13 amino acids. Germline V CDR1 and CDR2: MNHEY, SMNVEV (reference sequence). The CDR3 bases are TGTGCCAGCAGTCGCGGGTCCTCCTACGAGCAGTACTTC. This translates into CASSRGSSYEQYF.

The chain employs TRBV28 and TRBJ1-2; 11 bases match TRBD1. This CDR3 has 14 amino acids. The V and J ends lost 4 bases and 4 bases, in that order; junction bases with no gene match: 2. Germline CDR1 MDHEN, CDR2 SYDVKM. Here the CDR3 DNA reads TGTGCCAGCAGTTCCGGACAGGGGGCCTATGGCTACACCTTC. Translation gives CASSSGQGAYGYTF.

The chain recombines TRBV2 with TRBJ2-1; TRBD2 agrees at 9 bases. This CDR3 is 14 amino acids long. The ends lost 6 bases at V and 5 bases at J; junction bases unmatched: 5. Germline assignment: CDR1 SNHLY and CDR2 FYNNEI. The CDR3: CASSPSGAHNEQFF. As DNA, the CDR3 is TGTGCCAGCAGCCCTAGCGGGGCCCACAATGAGCAGTTCTTC.

V and J are TRBV6-5 and TRBJ2-7; possibly TRBD1 for D (6 bases). V lost 7 bases to trimming and J lost 4 bases, with 17 bases between them. The CDR3 totals 14 residues. CDR1 is MNHEY and CDR2 is SVGAGI in the germline V gene. The CDR3 nucleotides read TGTGCCAGCATGCCAGGGGCAACCGGGTACGAGCAGTACTTC. It yields the protein CASMPGATGYEQYF.

The CDR3 loop is CASSPPDRTYEQYF. The CDR3, as DNA: TGTGCCAGCAGTCCCCCGGACAGAACCTACGAGCAGTACTTC. The chain recombines TRBV27 with TRBJ2-7; possibly TRBD1 for D (6 bases). Per germline, CDR1 MNHEY and CDR2 SMNVEV (reference sequence). The length of the CDR3 is 14 residues. V lost 5 bases and J 2 bases, leaving 13 bases between the germline ends.

In this sample, this clone turned up a few times. The chain links TRBV5-5 to TRBJ2-1; weak D call: TRBD2 (6 bases). CDR3 length equals 14 residues. Between the trimmed V and J ends, which lost 0 bases and 8 bases, there was a span of 12 bases. Looked up from germline, CDR1 is SGHKS and CDR2 is YYEKEE (reference sequence). CDR3 DNA sequence: TGTGCCAGCAGCTTGGCGGCTAGCGTCGATGAGCAGTTCTTC. It is translated as CASSLAASVDEQFF.